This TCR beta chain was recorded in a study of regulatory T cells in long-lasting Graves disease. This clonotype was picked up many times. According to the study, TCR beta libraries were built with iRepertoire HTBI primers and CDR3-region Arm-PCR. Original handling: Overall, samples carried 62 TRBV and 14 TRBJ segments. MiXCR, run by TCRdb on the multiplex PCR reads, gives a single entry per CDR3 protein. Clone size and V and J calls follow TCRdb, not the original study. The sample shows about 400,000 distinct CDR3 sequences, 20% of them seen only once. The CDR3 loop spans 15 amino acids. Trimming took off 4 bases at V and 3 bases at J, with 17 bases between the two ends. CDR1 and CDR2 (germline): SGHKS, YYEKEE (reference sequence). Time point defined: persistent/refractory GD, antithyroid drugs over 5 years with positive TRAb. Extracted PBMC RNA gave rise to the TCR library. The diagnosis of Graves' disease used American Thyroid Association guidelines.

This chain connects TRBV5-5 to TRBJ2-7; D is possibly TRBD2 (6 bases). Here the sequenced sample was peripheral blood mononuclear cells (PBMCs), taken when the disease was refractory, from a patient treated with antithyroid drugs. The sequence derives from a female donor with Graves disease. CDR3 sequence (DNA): TGTGCCAGCAGCCTCATTGTTGGTAGCGGCTACGAGCAGTACTTC. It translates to CASSLIVGSGYEQYF.